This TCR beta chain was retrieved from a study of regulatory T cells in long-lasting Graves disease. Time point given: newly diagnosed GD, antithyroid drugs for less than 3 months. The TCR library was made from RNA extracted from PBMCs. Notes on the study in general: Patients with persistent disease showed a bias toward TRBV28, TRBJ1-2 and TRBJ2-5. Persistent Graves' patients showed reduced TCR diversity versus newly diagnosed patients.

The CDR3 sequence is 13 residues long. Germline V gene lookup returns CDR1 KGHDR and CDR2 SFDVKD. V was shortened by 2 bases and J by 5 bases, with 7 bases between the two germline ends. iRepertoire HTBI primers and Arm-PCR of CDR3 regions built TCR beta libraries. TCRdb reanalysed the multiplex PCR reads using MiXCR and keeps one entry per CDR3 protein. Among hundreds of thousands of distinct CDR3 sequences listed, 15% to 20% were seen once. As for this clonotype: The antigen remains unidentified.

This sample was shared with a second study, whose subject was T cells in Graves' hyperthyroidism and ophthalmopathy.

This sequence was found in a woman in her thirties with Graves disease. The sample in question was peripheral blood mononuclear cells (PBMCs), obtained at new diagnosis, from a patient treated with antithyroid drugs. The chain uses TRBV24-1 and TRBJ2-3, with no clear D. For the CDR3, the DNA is TGTGCCACCAGTGATTACGAGTTAGATACGCAGTATTTT. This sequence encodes CATSDYELDTQYF.